This T cell receptor (beta chain) was recorded in a study of T cell repertoires in cytomegalovirus infection. The overall study: Public TCR beta signatures marked donors with CMV infection and the matching HLA. Study-wide points: The ex vivo response was dominated by HLA-C-restricted CMV-specific TCR beta clonotypes.

Many counts were recorded for this clonotype. Its antigen is undetermined. In TCRdb, the reads were re-called with MiXCR into one record per CDR3 protein. In the table there are about 300,000 distinct CDR3 sequences, approximately 8.9% of which are singletons. Germline V CDR1 and CDR2: MNHNS, SASEGT. This CDR3 is 17 amino acids long. With V trimmed by 6 bases and J by 3 bases, 12 bases remained unmatched. The clonotype originates from a human donor in good health (CMV status not recorded). Some clones in this sample may be carry-over from other donors' samples. Material: PBMCs. The rearrangement uses TRBV6-1 and TRBJ2-5, with TRBD2 matching 11 bases. The CDR3 loop is CASRGLAVIPLEETQYF. The CDR3 DNA sequence: TGTGCCAGCAGGGGACTAGCGGTTATCCCTTTGGAAGAGACCCAGTACTTC.